The 5 T cell receptor beta chains presented below share a single source sample, sequenced in a study of blood T cell repertoires in COVID-19 (dated by TCRdb to about 2020). The library was prepared using the immunoSEQ multiplex PCR assay. TCRdb carries this immuneACCESS record with in-frame sequences only. Its versions omit some clonotypes, under half of them owing to an unresolved V gene in the studies checked, with the rest unexplained. Across this sample there are about 190,000 clones, with over 75% seen only once. Roughly 14% of the sample is taken by the ten largest. The sequencing sample was made of peripheral blood. The receptor set was obtained from a man aged 45-60 years who had recovered from COVID-19.

The chain links TRBV7-2 to TRBJ2-7; D is undetermined. CDR3 length: 13 residues. V gave up 1 base and J gave up 8 bases, with 12 bases separating them. In germline, CDR1 is SGHTA, CDR2 FQGNSA. CDR3 residues: CASSLGLTRQQYF. In DNA, the CDR3 is TGTGCCAGCAGCTTAGGCCTAACCCGCCAGCAGTACTTC.

The genes are TRBV10-3 and TRBJ2-7; TRBD1 matches at 7 bases. Germline values: CDR1 ENHRY, CDR2 SYGVKD. V gave up 9 bases and J gave up 4 bases; unmatched junction bases: 12. The CDR3 spans 14 residues. CDR3 DNA sequence: TGTGCCATTGCTATGACCGGGACAGAATACGAGCAGTACTTC. This gives the protein CAIAMTGTEYEQYF.

V and J are TRBV3-1 (or the pseudogene TRBV3-2) and TRBJ1-1; no reliable D call. V gave up 3 bases and J gave up 6 bases, with 11 bases separating them. Per the germline V gene, CDR1 is LGHDT and CDR2 is YNNKEL (reference sequence). The length of the CDR3 is 13 residues. CDR3 amino acids: CASSQRSIAEAFF. CDR3 in DNA: TGTGCCAGCAGCCAGAGGAGTATTGCTGAAGCTTTCTTT.

The V call is TRBV10-3, the J call TRBJ2-1; 9 bases map to TRBD2. The germline V gene encodes CDR1 ENHRY and CDR2 SYGVKD. Germline trimming cut 9 bases from V and 5 bases from J; bases unmatched to any gene: 5. There are 13 residues in the CDR3. In DNA form, the CDR3 reads TGTGCCATTTTTAGCGGGAGAGACAATGAGCAGTTCTTC. Protein product: CAIFSGRDNEQFF.

The rearrangement uses TRBV18 and TRBJ2-1, with 13 bases identical to TRBD2. V trimming: 3 bases; J trimming: 7 bases; junction bases outside the gene matches: 9. Germline-derived CDR1 and CDR2 are KGHSH and LQKENI. CDR3 length: 17 residues. The CDR3, as DNA: TGTGCCAGCTCACCCCGGACTAGCGGGAGTTTTGGGAATGAGCAGTTCTTC. This codes for CASSPRTSGSFGNEQFF.